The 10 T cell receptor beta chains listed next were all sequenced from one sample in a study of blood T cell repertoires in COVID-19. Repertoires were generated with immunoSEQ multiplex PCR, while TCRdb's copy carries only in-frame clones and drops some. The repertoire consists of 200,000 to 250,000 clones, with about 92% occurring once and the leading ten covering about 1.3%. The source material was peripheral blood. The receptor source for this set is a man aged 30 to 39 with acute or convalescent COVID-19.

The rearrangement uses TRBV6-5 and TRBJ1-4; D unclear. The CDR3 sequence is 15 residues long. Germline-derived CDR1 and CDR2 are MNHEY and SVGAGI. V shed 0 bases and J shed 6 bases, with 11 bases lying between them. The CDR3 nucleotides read TGTGCCAGCAGTTACTCTGGCAGTAGCTATGAAAAACTGTTTTTT. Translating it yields CASSYSGSSYEKLFF.

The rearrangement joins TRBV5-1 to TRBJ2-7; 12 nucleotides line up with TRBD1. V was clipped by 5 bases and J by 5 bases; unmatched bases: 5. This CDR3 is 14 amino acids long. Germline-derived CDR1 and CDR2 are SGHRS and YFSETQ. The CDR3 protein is CASRGGQGAHEQYF. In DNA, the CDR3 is TGCGCCAGCAGAGGGGGACAGGGGGCTCACGAGCAGTACTTC.

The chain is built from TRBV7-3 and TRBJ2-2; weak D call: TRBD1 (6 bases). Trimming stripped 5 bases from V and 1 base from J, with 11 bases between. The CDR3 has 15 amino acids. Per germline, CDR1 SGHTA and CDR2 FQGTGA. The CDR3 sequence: CASSPWTVNTGELFF. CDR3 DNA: TGTGCCAGCAGCCCCTGGACAGTGAACACCGGGGAGCTGTTTTTT.

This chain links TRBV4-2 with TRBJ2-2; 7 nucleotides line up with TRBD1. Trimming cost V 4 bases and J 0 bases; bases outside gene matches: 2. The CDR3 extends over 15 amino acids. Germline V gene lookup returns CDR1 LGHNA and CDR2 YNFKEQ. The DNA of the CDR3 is TGTGCCAGCAGCCCCGGGACAGCGAACACCGGGGAGCTGTTTTTT. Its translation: CASSPGTANTGELFF.

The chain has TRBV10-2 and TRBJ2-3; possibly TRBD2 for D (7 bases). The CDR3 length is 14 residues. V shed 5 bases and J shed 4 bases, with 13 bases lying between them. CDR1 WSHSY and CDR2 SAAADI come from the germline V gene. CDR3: CASSRGEGADTQYF. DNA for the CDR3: TGCGCCAGCAGTAGGGGGGAGGGCGCAGATACGCAGTATTTT.

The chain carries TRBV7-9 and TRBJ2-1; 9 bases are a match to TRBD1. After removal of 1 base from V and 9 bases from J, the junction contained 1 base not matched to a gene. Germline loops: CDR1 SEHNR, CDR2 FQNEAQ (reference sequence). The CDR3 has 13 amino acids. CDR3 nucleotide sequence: TGTGCCAGCAGCTTAGGGACAGGGGTTGAGCAGTTCTTC. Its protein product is CASSLGTGVEQFF.

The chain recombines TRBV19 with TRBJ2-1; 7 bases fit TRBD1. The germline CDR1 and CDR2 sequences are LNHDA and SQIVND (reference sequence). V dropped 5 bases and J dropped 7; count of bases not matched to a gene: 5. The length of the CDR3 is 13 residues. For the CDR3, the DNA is TGTGCCAGTAGTGCGGACAGGCCGAATGAGCAGTTCTTC. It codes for CASSADRPNEQFF.

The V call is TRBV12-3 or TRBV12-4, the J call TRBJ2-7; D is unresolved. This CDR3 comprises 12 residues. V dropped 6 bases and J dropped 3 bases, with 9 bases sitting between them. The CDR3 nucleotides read TGTGCCAGCAGCCCATACAACTACGAGCAGTACTTC. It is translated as CASSPYNYEQYF.

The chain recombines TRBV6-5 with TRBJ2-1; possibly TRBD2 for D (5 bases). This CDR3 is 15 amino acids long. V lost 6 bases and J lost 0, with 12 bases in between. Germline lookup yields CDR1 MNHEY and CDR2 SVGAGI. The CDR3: CASSQAVNSYNEQFF. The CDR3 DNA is TGTGCCAGCAGCCAAGCGGTGAACTCCTACAATGAGCAGTTCTTC.

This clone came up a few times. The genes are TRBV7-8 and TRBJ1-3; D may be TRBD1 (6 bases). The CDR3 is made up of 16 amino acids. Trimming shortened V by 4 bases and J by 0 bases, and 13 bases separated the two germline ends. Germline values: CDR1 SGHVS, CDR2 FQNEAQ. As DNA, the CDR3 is TGTGCCAGCAGCTACGGACAGCCAAGCTCTGGAAACACCATATATTTT. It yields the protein CASSYGQPSSGNTIYF.